The 28 T cell receptor beta chains presented below share a single source sample, sequenced in a study of regulatory T cells in long-lasting Graves disease. Libraries of TCR beta came from iRepertoire HTBI primers plus Arm-PCR of CDR3 regions. MiXCR was run by TCRdb on the multiplex PCR reads, yielding one entry per CDR3 protein. The data contain about 380,000 distinct CDR3 sequences, around 16% of them singletons. Noted time point: newly diagnosed GD, antithyroid drugs for less than 3 months. Isolated PBMC RNA provided the starting material for the TCR library. The sequencing used peripheral blood mononuclear cells (PBMCs), collected at new diagnosis, from a patient treated with antithyroid drugs. The receptors stem from a female donor with Graves disease.

This clonotype was observed at least ten times. The chain links TRBV29-1 to TRBJ1-1; D is ambiguous. In germline, CDR1 is SQVTM, CDR2 ANQGSEA. The CDR3 totals 12 residues. V was pared by 7 bases and J by 4 bases, with 13 bases between. CDR3 protein: CSADPQGTEAFF. CDR3 sequence (DNA): TGCAGCGCGGACCCCCAAGGCACTGAAGCTTTCTTT.

This clonotype has at least ten counts. The V gene is TRBV18, the J gene TRBJ1-5; D call uncertain. The CDR3 runs 14 residues. V was cut by 4 bases and J by 1 base, with 8 bases left in between. Per the germline V gene, CDR1 is KGHSH and CDR2 is LQKENI. CDR3 DNA: TGTGCCAGCTCACTGGACTTAAGCAATCAGCCCCAGCATTTT. This sequence encodes CASSLDLSNQPQHF.

This clonotype has a count of ten or more. V and J are TRBV5-1 and TRBJ2-1, with D maybe TRBD1 (5 bases). In germline, CDR1 is SGHRS, CDR2 YFSETQ. There are 22 residues in the CDR3. Trimming cost V 1 base and J 3 bases, with 32 bases left between them. This CDR3 is CASSLWFPKRVQGSWLYNEQFF. The CDR3 DNA reads TGCGCCAGCAGCTTGTGGTTCCCTAAACGAGTCCAGGGTTCTTGGCTCTACAATGAGCAGTTCTTC.

Details on this clonotype: The likely explanation is a read error, given a far larger clone one base away. This CDR3 reads CASSLRTGTYEQFF. The CDR3 DNA reads TGTGCCAGCAGCTTGAGGACGGGAACCTACGAGCAGTTCTTC. This rearrangement joins TRBV5-5 to TRBJ2-1; TRBD2 might be the D (5 bases). The CDR3 spans 14 residues. Germline CDR1 reads SGHKS; CDR2 reads YYEKEE (reference sequence). Between the trimmed V and J ends, which lost 1 base and 10 bases, there was a span of 15 bases.

Many counts were recorded for this clonotype. The CDR3 nucleotides are TGTGCCAGCAGCCCAAGGGGGACAGCTACCTACGAGCAGTACTTC. It specifies CASSPRGTATYEQYF. V gene TRBV28 combines with J gene TRBJ2-7, with 7 positions matching TRBD1. V lost 6 bases to trimming and J lost 2 bases; unmatched junction nucleotides: 10. The length of the CDR3 is 15 residues. Germline CDR1 and CDR2: MDHEN and SYDVKM. The full variable domain, with the rest looked up from reference TRBV28 and TRBJ2-7, is DVKVTQSSRYLVKRTGEKVFLECVQDMDHENMFWYRQDPGLGLRLIYFSYDVKMKEKGDIPEGYSVSREKKERFSLILESASTNQTSMYLCASSPRGTATYEQYFGPGTRLTVT.

This clonotype was seen at least ten times. The CDR3 sequence: CASSYTGGANSPLHF. CDR3 DNA: TGTGCCAGCAGTTATACAGGGGGCGCGAATTCACCCCTCCACTTT. V is TRBV7-2 and J is TRBJ1-6; the match to TRBD1 covers 9 bases. Unmatched junction bases numbered 7, after V lost 6 bases and J lost 7 bases. The CDR3 spans 15 residues. Germline V gives CDR1 SGHTA, CDR2 FQGNSA.

This clonotype was picked up a small number of times. The CDR3 region is CSARDPGRPNEKLFF. The CDR3 nucleotides read TGCAGTGCTAGAGACCCTGGGAGGCCTAATGAAAAACTGTTTTTT. The chain carries TRBV20-1 and TRBJ1-4, with D hard to call. Germline-derived CDR1 and CDR2 are DFQATT and SNEGSKA (reference sequence). The CDR3 has 15 residues. Trimming removed 0 bases from V and 3 bases from J, with 11 bases in between.

This clonotype has a handful of counts. The chain carries TRBV3-1 and TRBJ1-6; D unresolved. The CDR3 loop spans 12 amino acids. Between the trimmed V and J ends, which lost 3 bases and 11 bases, there was a span of 8 bases. From germline, CDR1 is LGHDT and CDR2 YNNKEL (reference sequence). CDR3 in DNA: TGTGCCAGCAGCCATCCCGAAACACCCCTCCACTTT. This gives the protein CASSHPETPLHF.

The chain has TRBV7-2 and TRBJ2-7, with 7 bases that match TRBD2. The CDR3 is made up of 15 amino acids. Trimming removed 5 bases from V and 4 bases from J; junction bases left unmatched: 11. Germline CDR1 reads SGHTA; CDR2 reads FQGNSA. CDR3 loop: CASSPPRAGAYEQYF. In DNA, the CDR3 is TGTGCCAGCAGCCCACCGAGGGCGGGAGCTTACGAGCAGTACTTC.

This clonotype has just a few counts. This chain uses TRBV20-1 with TRBJ2-7; 13 positions match TRBD2. Germline values: CDR1 DFQATT, CDR2 SNEGSKA (reference sequence). The CDR3 consists of 17 residues. Trimming cost V 3 bases and J 3 bases; bases outside gene matches: 11. CDR3 DNA: TGCAGTGCTAGTACAACCGGACTAGCGGGGGCTCTCTACGAGCAGTACTTC. Translating it yields CSASTTGLAGALYEQYF.

This clonotype was counted many times. The rearrangement joins TRBV7-9 to TRBJ2-5, with D perhaps being TRBD1 or TRBD2 (5 bases each). This CDR3 has 14 residues. CDR1 is SEHNR and CDR2 is FQNEAQ in the germline V gene (reference sequence). The V gene lost 5 bases and the J gene lost 5 bases, with 15 bases spanning the gap. CDR3 residues: CASSPSSREETQYF. DNA for the CDR3: TGTGCCAGCAGCCCCTCCTCCAGGGAGGAGACCCAGTACTTC.

This clonotype was seen a few times. The CDR3 sequence is CASSSPKEFYGSGANVLTF. DNA for the CDR3: TGTGCCAGCAGCTCCCCTAAGGAGTTTTATGGCTCTGGGGCCAACGTCCTGACTTTC. The rearrangement links TRBV7-2 to TRBJ2-6; D call uncertain. V was cut by 4 bases and J by 0 bases, with 19 bases left in between. CDR3 length equals 19 residues. Germline values: CDR1 SGHTA, CDR2 FQGNSA. The complete variable domain, with remaining parts taken from reference TRBV7-2 and TRBJ2-6, reads GAGVSQSPSNKVTEKGKDVELRCDPISGHTALYWYRQSLGQGLEFLIYFQGNSAPDKSGLPSDRFSAERTGGSVSTLTIQRTQQEDSAVYLCASSSPKEFYGSGANVLTFGAGSRLTVL.

V is TRBV28 and J is TRBJ2-2; D assignment may be TRBD1 or TRBD2 (6 bases each). V was shortened by 11 bases and J by 3 bases, with 13 bases between the two germline ends. The CDR3 has 13 residues. The germline V gene encodes CDR1 MDHEN and CDR2 SYDVKM. The CDR3 loop is CAGQPGDTGELFF. The CDR3, as DNA: TGTGCCGGACAGCCGGGGGACACCGGGGAGCTGTTTTTT.

This clonotype was found a few times. The chain joins TRBV27 to TRBJ2-1, with TRBD1 identical over 7 bases. The CDR3 consists of 12 residues. Germline V gene lookup returns CDR1 MNHEY and CDR2 SMNVEV (reference sequence). V lost 7 bases and J lost 8; bases outside the gene matches: 5. CDR3 loop: CASMGRGYEQFF. CDR3 DNA: TGTGCCAGCATGGGCAGGGGGTATGAGCAGTTCTTC.

In its sample, this clonotype was seen many times. The rearrangement uses TRBV7-9 and TRBJ2-1; TRBD1 matches 7 bases. CDR1 SEHNR and CDR2 FQNEAQ come from the germline V gene (reference sequence). V dropped 1 base and J dropped 5; count of bases not matched to a gene: 2. The CDR3 spans 14 residues. CDR3 region: CASSLEGQHNEQFF. The CDR3 coding sequence is TGTGCCAGCAGCTTAGAGGGACAGCACAATGAGCAGTTCTTC.

Ten or more counts support this clonotype. The rearrangement links TRBV6-1 to TRBJ1-1; tentative D call: TRBD1 (5 bases). Germline V gene data show CDR1 as MNHNS and CDR2 as SASEGT. The CDR3 consists of 16 residues. V lost 6 bases to trimming and J lost 1 base, with 18 bases between them. The DNA for the CDR3 is TGTGCCAGCAGAGCCACAGGCGTAAGGACGAACACTGAAGCTTTCTTT. This encodes CASRATGVRTNTEAFF.

At least ten counts were recorded for this clonotype. V gene TRBV4-2 combines with J gene TRBJ1-1; the D is unclear. CDR1 is LGHNA, CDR2 YNFKEQ, per germline. The CDR3 loop spans 15 amino acids. Trimming took off 0 bases at V and 0 bases at J, with 8 bases between the two ends. The chain's CDR3 is CASSQDLAMNTEAFF. The CDR3, as DNA: TGTGCCAGCAGCCAAGATCTTGCGATGAACACTGAAGCTTTCTTT.

This clonotype has at least ten counts. J is TRBJ1-2 and V is TRBV7-9; maybe TRBD1 (6 bases). The CDR3 extends over 15 amino acids. Deletions cut 3 bases from V and 8 bases from J, with 19 bases between. Germline values: CDR1 SEHNR, CDR2 FQNEAQ (reference sequence). CDR3 amino acids: CASSLLMAGAKGYTF. The CDR3 DNA follows: TGTGCCAGCAGCTTGCTTATGGCAGGGGCGAAAGGCTACACCTTC.

There are a few counts of this clonotype. The V gene is TRBV19, the J gene TRBJ2-1, with a possible D match to TRBD2 (6 bases). Trimming removed 3 bases from V and 4 bases from J, with 13 bases in between. The CDR3 runs to 15 residues. Per germline, CDR1 LNHDA and CDR2 SQIVND (reference sequence). This CDR3 is CASSIVRGGYNEQFF. CDR3 sequence (DNA): TGTGCCAGTAGTATTGTGCGGGGTGGGTACAATGAGCAGTTCTTC.

This clonotype occurred many times. CDR3 bases: TGTGCCAGCAGCTTAGGAGGGGTCCACCAGCCCCAGCATTTT. Residues: CASSLGGVHQPQHF. V usage is TRBV7-9 and J usage is TRBJ1-5; D may be TRBD1 (5 bases). V gave up 1 base and J gave up 7 bases, with 11 bases separating them. CDR3 length: 14 amino acids. Germline lookup yields CDR1 SEHNR and CDR2 FQNEAQ (reference sequence).

This clonotype occurred many times. The chain recombines TRBV28 with TRBJ1-4; weak D call: TRBD1 (5 bases). Per germline, CDR1 MDHEN and CDR2 SYDVKM. There are 14 residues in the CDR3. V was clipped by 1 base and J by 7 bases, with 10 bases between them. In DNA, the CDR3 is TGTGCCAGCAGTTTATTGTCAGGGTCTGAAAAACTGTTTTTT. This codes for CASSLLSGSEKLFF.

Many counts were recorded for this clonotype. V is TRBV19 and J is TRBJ1-1; D uncertain. The germline V gene encodes CDR1 LNHDA and CDR2 SQIVND (reference sequence). The CDR3 runs to 15 residues. With 1 base removed from V and 1 base from J, the gap between germline ends came to 10 bases. The CDR3 nucleotides are TGTGCCAGTAGTATAGGTAGGGCGTCGAACACTGAAGCTTTCTTT. Residues: CASSIGRASNTEAFF.

The chain couples TRBV2 to TRBJ2-5; TRBD2 aligns across 8 bases. Germline CDR1 and CDR2: SNHLY and FYNNEI. Trimming cost V 6 bases and J 0 bases; bases outside gene matches: 3. CDR3 size: 14 residues. The CDR3 bases are TGTGCCAGCAGCTTTAGCGGGAACCAAGAGACCCAGTACTTC. Translating it yields CASSFSGNQETQYF.

This clonotype has at least ten counts. The chain combines TRBV7-2 with TRBJ2-7; the D gene is possibly TRBD2 (6 bases). Germline V CDR1 and CDR2: SGHTA, FQGNSA. The CDR3 runs 14 residues. V was cut by 2 bases and J by 0 bases, with 8 bases left in between. The CDR3 reads CASSLWGDSYEQYF. CDR3 in DNA: TGTGCCAGCAGCTTATGGGGGGACTCCTACGAGCAGTACTTC.

This clonotype was counted ten times or more. J is TRBJ1-2 and V is TRBV19; D may be TRBD1 (6 bases). With 10 bases removed from V and 4 bases from J, the gap between germline ends came to 19 bases. This CDR3 is built from 14 residues. Looked up from germline, CDR1 is LNHDA and CDR2 is SQIVND (reference sequence). The CDR3 reads CATQGPAAGYGYTF. For the CDR3, the DNA is TGTGCCACCCAGGGGCCGGCGGCGGGCTATGGCTACACCTTC.

This clonotype was seen ten or more times. The gene calls are TRBV2 and TRBJ1-5, with 7 positions matching TRBD1. The CDR3 length is 14 residues. Trimming cost V 5 bases and J 1 base; bases outside gene matches: 2. Germline CDR1 is SNHLY and CDR2 is FYNNEI. The CDR3 nucleotides read TGTGCCAGCAGTCCGGGACAGAGCAATCAGCCCCAGCATTTT. As protein: CASSPGQSNQPQHF. The entire variable domain, with the rest obtained from reference TRBV2 and TRBJ1-5, is as follows: EPEVTQTPSHQVTQMGQEVILRCVPISNHLYFYWYRQILGQKVEFLVSFYNNEISEKSEIFDDQFSVERPDGSNFTLKIRSTKLEDSAMYFCASSPGQSNQPQHFGDGTRLSIL.

Note on this clonotype: Possible read error: a much larger clone is one base away. This chain joins TRBV6-1 and TRBJ2-3; a possible D gene is TRBD2 (5 bases). The germline V and J ends were trimmed by 6 bases and 0 bases, with 10 bases remaining between them. The CDR3 contains 14 residues. Germline lookup yields CDR1 MNHNS and CDR2 SASEGT. CDR3 amino acids: CASSPRTSTDTQYF. In nucleotides, the CDR3 is TGTGCCAGCAGCCCCAGGACTAGCACAGATACGCAGTATTTT.

In this sample, this clonotype turned up many times. The chain has TRBV7-3 and TRBJ2-2, with TRBD1 as a possible D gene (6 bases). V lost 5 bases and J 1 base, leaving 20 bases between the germline ends. This CDR3 has 18 amino acids. The germline V gene encodes CDR1 SGHTA and CDR2 FQGTGA. CDR3: CASSPVGLGQLNTGELFF. Here the CDR3 DNA reads TGTGCCAGCAGCCCCGTGGGTCTCGGACAGTTGAACACCGGGGAGCTGTTTTTT.